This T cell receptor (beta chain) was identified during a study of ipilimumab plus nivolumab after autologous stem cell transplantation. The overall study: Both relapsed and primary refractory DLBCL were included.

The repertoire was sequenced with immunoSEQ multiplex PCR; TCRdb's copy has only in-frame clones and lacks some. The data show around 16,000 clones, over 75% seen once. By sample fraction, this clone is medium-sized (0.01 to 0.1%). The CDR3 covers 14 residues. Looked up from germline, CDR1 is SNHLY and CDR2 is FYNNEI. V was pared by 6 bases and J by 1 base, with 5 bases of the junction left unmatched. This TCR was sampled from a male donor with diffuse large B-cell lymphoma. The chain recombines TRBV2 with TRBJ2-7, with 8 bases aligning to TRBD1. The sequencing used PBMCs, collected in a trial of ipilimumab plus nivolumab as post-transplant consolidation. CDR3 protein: CASRIQGVSYEQYF. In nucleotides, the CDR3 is TGTGCCAGCAGGATACAGGGGGTATCCTACGAGCAGTACTTC.